The 30 T cell receptor beta chains given below trace back to one sample, sequenced in a study of T cell changes during pregnancy in multiple sclerosis. Some clones are missing from TCRdb's copy, which holds only in-frame ones; the method was immunoSEQ multiplex PCR. This table has about 64,000 clones, 95% to 97% appearing once. Material: CD8+ T cells from peripheral blood mononuclear cells, obtained after pregnancy. These receptors were collected from a female donor with multiple sclerosis, enrolled in a pregnancy study.

This clone is a singleton in its sample. The genes are TRBV7-6 and TRBJ1-2, with D possibly matching TRBD1 (6 bases). The V end was cut by 5 bases, the J end by 2 bases, with 9 bases between. CDR1 and CDR2 (germline): SGHVS, FNYEAQ. The CDR3 sequence is 13 residues long. The CDR3 sequence is CASSPDRNYGYTF. CDR3 in DNA: TGTGCCAGCAGCCCGGACAGAAACTATGGCTACACCTTC.

The chain has TRBV29-1 and TRBJ2-3, with D possibly being TRBD2 (6 bases). The CDR3 has 14 residues. Per germline, CDR1 SQVTM and CDR2 ANQGSEA. The ends were cut back, 4 bases at V and 5 bases at J, with 16 bases in the middle. CDR3 protein: CSVVWGVIVDTQYF. CDR3 sequence (DNA): TGCAGCGTTGTGTGGGGGGTGATTGTAGATACGCAGTATTTT.

The V gene is TRBV18, the J gene TRBJ2-7, with TRBD1 identical over 8 bases. V dropped 5 bases and J dropped 5; count of bases not matched to a gene: 8. The V gene's germline CDR1 is KGHSH and CDR2 LQKENI. The CDR3 has 14 residues. CDR3 region: CASSTDRVGNEQYF. CDR3 DNA sequence: TGTGCCAGCTCAACGGACAGGGTCGGAAACGAGCAGTACTTC.

This clone was picked up one time. The CDR3 DNA sequence: TGCGCCAGCAGCCTTGGGGGGACTAGCGGATCCTACGAGCAGTACTTC. This translates into CASSLGGTSGSYEQYF. The chain couples TRBV4-1 to TRBJ2-7; 11 nucleotides line up with TRBD2. CDR1 is MGHRA and CDR2 is YSYEKL in the germline V gene. This CDR3 contains 16 residues. Losses at the gene ends were 4 bases for V and 1 base for J; bases not matched to a gene: 6.

This chain joins TRBV6-1 and TRBJ2-7; 7 positions agree with TRBD1. From germline, CDR1 is MNHNS and CDR2 SASEGT. V trimming: 6 bases; J trimming: 5 bases; junction bases outside the gene matches: 4. CDR3 length equals 12 residues. CDR3 DNA sequence: TGTGCCAGCAGCCGACAGGGTGACGAGCAGTACTTC. Encoded protein: CASSRQGDEQYF.

V usage is TRBV6-5 and J usage is TRBJ2-5; no clear D. This CDR3 is built from 14 residues. Trimming took off 0 bases at V and 2 bases at J, with 7 bases between the two ends. Germline V gene lookup returns CDR1 MNHEY and CDR2 SVGAGI. The CDR3 protein is CASSYSSGQETQYF. CDR3 nucleotide sequence: TGTGCCAGCAGTTACTCGTCAGGACAAGAGACCCAGTACTTC.

The sample holds one count of this clone. The chain recombines TRBV27 with TRBJ2-7; TRBD1 matches at 9 bases. CDR1 and CDR2 (germline): MNHEY, SMNVEV (reference sequence). This CDR3 comprises 17 residues. Germline trimming cut 5 bases from V and 5 bases from J; bases unmatched to any gene: 16. The CDR3 sequence: CASSPPLGGQGMHEQYF. CDR3 bases: TGTGCCAGCAGTCCACCCTTAGGGGGACAGGGAATGCACGAGCAGTACTTC.

The V gene is TRBV27, the J gene TRBJ2-7; D might be TRBD2 (5 bases). The germline V gene has CDR1 MNHEY and CDR2 SMNVEV (reference sequence). The CDR3 is 13 amino acids. Trimming removed 2 bases at V and 3 bases at J, with 8 bases between. Here the CDR3 DNA reads TGTGCCAGCAGTTTAACTAGAAACTACGAGCAGTACTTC. Its translation is CASSLTRNYEQYF.

This rearrangement joins TRBV5-1 to TRBJ2-2, with TRBD1 identical over 7 bases. Germline V gene sequence: CDR1 SGHRS, CDR2 YFSETQ. Trimming took 4 bases from V and 4 from J; bases not matched to a gene: 10. The CDR3 extends over 16 amino acids. The CDR3, as DNA: TGCGCCAGCAGCCCACGCACCGGGACAGCCACCGGGGAGCTGTTTTTT. Encoded protein: CASSPRTGTATGELFF.

This chain links TRBV6-5 with TRBJ2-1; a possible D gene is TRBD2 (5 bases). This CDR3 is 15 amino acids long. Germline CDR1 and CDR2: MNHEY and SVGAGI. The V end was cut by 6 bases, the J end by 1 base, with 13 bases between. The CDR3 region is CASSSGLASYNEQFF. The CDR3 nucleotides read TGTGCCAGCAGCTCCGGACTGGCTTCCTACAATGAGCAGTTCTTC.

The chain carries TRBV27 and TRBJ2-6, with D uncertain. The CDR3 length is 14 residues. CDR1 is MNHEY, CDR2 SMNVEV, per germline (reference sequence). The V and J ends lost 6 bases and 0 bases respectively, with 6 bases between them. Here the CDR3 reads CASSPYSGANVLTF. CDR3 nucleotides: TGTGCCAGCAGCCCGTACTCTGGGGCCAACGTCCTGACTTTC.

This chain links TRBV9 with TRBJ2-7; 8 bases map to TRBD1. Germline V gene data show CDR1 as SGDLS and CDR2 as YYNGEE. Trimming removed 2 bases from V and 2 bases from J; junction bases left unmatched: 9. The CDR3 has 16 amino acids. The CDR3 DNA reads as TGTGCCAGCAGCGTTGGACAGGGAGGCGTCCCCTACGAGCAGTACTTC. Translation: CASSVGQGGVPYEQYF.

In its sample, this clone was seen many times. The chain recombines TRBV9 with TRBJ2-3, with TRBD2 matching 7 bases. The CDR3 is 15 amino acids. Germline trimming cut 3 bases from V and 1 base from J; bases unmatched to any gene: 5. Germline V CDR1 and CDR2: SGDLS, YYNGEE. CDR3 in DNA: TGTGCCAGCAGCGGCGAGGCGGGAGGCACAGATACGCAGTATTTT. It is translated as CASSGEAGGTDTQYF.

The V gene is TRBV5-5, the J gene TRBJ1-2; 10 bases align to TRBD1. Unmatched junction bases numbered 9, after V lost 4 bases and J lost 3 bases. From germline, CDR1 is SGHKS and CDR2 YYEKEE (reference sequence). This CDR3 is 16 amino acids long. As DNA, the CDR3 is TGTGCCAGCAGCCACACCGGGACAGGGGACTACTATGGCTACACCTTC. Translating it yields CASSHTGTGDYYGYTF.

V gene TRBV9 combines with J gene TRBJ2-1; TRBD2 matches at 7 bases. CDR1 is SGDLS, CDR2 YYNGEE, per germline. Losses at the gene ends were 4 bases for V and 7 bases for J; bases not matched to a gene: 14. The CDR3 runs 16 residues. DNA for the CDR3: TGTGCCAGCAGCTCCGTTGCGGGTGGGACTAAGAATGAGCAGTTCTTC. It is translated as CASSSVAGGTKNEQFF.

V and J are TRBV2 and TRBJ2-3; TRBD2 matches at 9 bases. The germline CDR1 and CDR2 sequences are SNHLY and FYNNEI. The CDR3 contains 16 residues. J was trimmed by 6 bases and V by 3 bases; bases with no gene match: 10. The CDR3 loop is CASSDLSGRSLDTQYF. The CDR3 nucleotides read TGTGCCAGCAGTGACCTTAGCGGGAGATCGTTGGATACGCAGTATTTT.

The chain combines TRBV7-9 with TRBJ2-1, with TRBD1 matching over 9 bases. The CDR3 totals 14 residues. The germline gives CDR1 SEHNR, CDR2 FQNEAQ (reference sequence). The ends lost 4 bases at V and 7 bases at J; junction bases unmatched: 5. The CDR3 protein is CASSWTGAVNEQFF. The CDR3 DNA follows: TGTGCCAGCAGCTGGACAGGGGCGGTAAATGAGCAGTTCTTC. Full variable domain (outside the CDR3, taken from reference TRBV7-9 and TRBJ2-1): DTGVSQNPRHKITKRGQNVTFRCDPISEHNRLYWYRQTLGQGPEFLTYFQNEAQLEKSRLLSDRFSAERPKGSFSTLEIQRTEQGDSAMYLCASSWTGAVNEQFFGPGTRLTVL.

The chain recombines TRBV19 with TRBJ2-5; the match to TRBD1 covers 7 bases. The CDR3 contains 13 residues. J gave up 2 bases and V 5 bases, and 2 bases lay outside the gene matches. CDR1 is LNHDA and CDR2 is SQIVND in the germline V gene (reference sequence). CDR3 coding DNA: TGTGCCAGTAGTCTACAGGGGCAAGAGACCCAGTACTTC. Translating gives CASSLQGQETQYF. The full variable domain, with the rest looked up from reference TRBV19 and TRBJ2-5, is DGGITQSPKYLFRKEGQNVTLSCEQNLNHDAMYWYRQDPGQGLRLIYYSQIVNDFQKGDIAEGYSVSREKKESFPLTVTSAQKNPTAFYLCASSLQGQETQYFGPGTRLLVL.

The table lists this clone with a count of one. The chain combines TRBV7-8 with TRBJ2-7; 13 positions agree with TRBD2. CDR1 is SGHVS and CDR2 is FQNEAQ in the germline V gene. The CDR3 is 19 amino acids. V gave up 5 bases and J gave up 0 bases; unmatched junction bases: 13. The CDR3: CASSLGTSGTPGVSYEQYF. CDR3 bases: TGTGCCAGCAGCCTGGGGACTAGCGGGACCCCCGGCGTCTCCTACGAGCAGTACTTC.

The chain links TRBV7-9 to TRBJ1-3, with 10 bases fitting TRBD1. This CDR3 is built from 17 residues. CDR1 SEHNR and CDR2 FQNEAQ come from the germline V gene (reference sequence). V lost 6 bases and J lost 0; bases outside the gene matches: 8. In nucleotides, the CDR3 is TGTGCCAGCAGTTCGACAGGGGGCGGATCCTCTGGAAACACCATATATTTT. It is translated as CASSSTGGGSSGNTIYF.

The J gene is TRBJ2-3, the V gene TRBV5-5; 7 positions match TRBD1. The CDR3 length is 15 residues. Looked up from germline, CDR1 is SGHKS and CDR2 is YYEKEE (reference sequence). V trimming: 4 bases; J trimming: 1 base; junction bases outside the gene matches: 6. CDR3 sequence: CASSPQGDGTDTQYF. The CDR3 bases are TGTGCCAGCAGCCCCCAGGGGGACGGCACAGATACGCAGTATTTT.

This chain joins TRBV19 and TRBJ1-4; 9 bases align to TRBD1. This CDR3 is built from 14 residues. The junction had 3 bases not matched to a gene; V was cut back by 4 bases and J by 6 bases. Germline V gene lookup returns CDR1 LNHDA and CDR2 SQIVND (reference sequence). CDR3 DNA sequence: TGTGCCAGTAGTACGGGGACAGGGTATGAAAAACTGTTTTTT. Protein product: CASSTGTGYEKLFF.

The V and J genes are TRBV7-6 and TRBJ1-3; perhaps TRBD1 as D (6 bases). Trimming took 1 base from V and 0 from J, leaving 7 bases between them. The CDR3 loop spans 15 amino acids. The V gene's germline CDR1 is SGHVS and CDR2 FNYEAQ. CDR3 sequence reads: CASSLEDSSGNTIYF. In DNA, the CDR3 is TGTGCCAGCAGCTTAGAGGACAGCTCTGGAAACACCATATATTTT.

The gene calls are TRBV6-5 and TRBJ1-2; 7 nucleotides align to TRBD1. The J segment lost 4 bases and the V segment lost 4 bases, leaving 12 bases of the junction unmatched. The CDR3 sequence is 16 residues long. Germline V lookup: CDR1 MNHEY, CDR2 SVGAGI. The CDR3 sequence: CASSFSTGSVGYGYTF. The CDR3 DNA is TGTGCCAGCAGTTTCTCGACAGGGTCGGTCGGCTATGGCTACACCTTC.

The rearrangement links TRBV7-9 to TRBJ2-7; 10 bases line up with TRBD2. The CDR3 consists of 15 residues. The ends lost 5 bases at V and 3 bases at J; junction bases unmatched: 7. Germline CDR1 reads SEHNR; CDR2 reads FQNEAQ (reference sequence). Here the CDR3 reads CASSPRAGGIYEQYF. Here the CDR3 DNA reads TGTGCCAGCAGCCCGAGAGCGGGAGGGATCTACGAGCAGTACTTC.

The V and J genes are TRBV19 and TRBJ1-5, with a possible D match to TRBD1 (6 bases). Trimming took off 7 bases at V and 4 bases at J, with 14 bases between the two ends. The CDR3 runs to 14 residues. Germline V CDR1 and CDR2: LNHDA, SQIVND (reference sequence). CDR3 coding DNA: TGTGCCAGTACTTCCGGGACACCGAATCAGCCCCAGCATTTT. Protein: CASTSGTPNQPQHF.

The V gene is TRBV4-1, the J gene TRBJ2-3, with 12 bases aligning to TRBD2. With V trimmed by 5 bases and J by 4 bases, 7 bases remained unmatched. Germline lookup yields CDR1 MGHRA and CDR2 YSYEKL. This CDR3 contains 16 residues. This CDR3 is CASSTLLAGGPDTQYF. As DNA, the CDR3 is TGCGCCAGCAGCACCCTCCTAGCGGGAGGGCCAGATACGCAGTATTTT.

The V and J genes are TRBV28 and TRBJ1-1; 9 bases agree with TRBD1. With 4 bases clipped from V and 5 bases from J, the junction kept 5 bases outside the gene matches. The germline V gene has CDR1 MDHEN and CDR2 SYDVKM. CDR3 length: 14 residues. The CDR3 protein is CASSSGTGLTEAFF. CDR3 nucleotides: TGTGCCAGCAGTTCCGGGACAGGGTTGACTGAAGCTTTCTTT.

This clone is a singleton in its sample. J is TRBJ2-7 and V is TRBV5-1; 7 nucleotides align to TRBD2. Trimming at V came to 7 bases and at J to 4 bases, leaving 14 bases not matched to a gene. Per germline, CDR1 SGHRS and CDR2 YFSETQ. There are 15 residues in the CDR3. The CDR3 reads CASHRAGGGIYEQYF. DNA of the CDR3: TGCGCCAGCCACCGGGCCGGGGGAGGGATTTACGAGCAGTACTTC.

The genes are TRBV18 and TRBJ1-5, with D possibly matching TRBD1 (6 bases). Germline CDR1 reads KGHSH; CDR2 reads LQKENI. V gave up 1 base and J gave up 0 bases, with 19 bases separating them. The CDR3 covers 19 residues. CDR3 protein: CASSPLFPGDLSSNQPQHF. CDR3 in DNA: TGTGCCAGCTCACCACTCTTCCCAGGGGATCTTAGTAGCAATCAGCCCCAGCATTTT. Variable domain in full (rest from reference TRBV18 and TRBJ1-5): NAGVMQNPRHLVRRRGQEARLRCSPMKGHSHVYWYRQLPEEGLKFMVYLQKENIIDESGMPKERFSAEFPKEGPSILRIQQVVRGDSAAYFCASSPLFPGDLSSNQPQHFGDGTRLSIL.